These 4 T cell receptor beta chains came from one sample sequenced in a study of technical replicates of blood from a few donors. Repertoires were generated with immunoSEQ multiplex PCR, while TCRdb's copy carries only in-frame clones and drops some. The data contain under 100,000 clones, about 86% of them singletons. The sequenced material came from PBMCs. Receptors originate from a human donor in good health. Some clones in this sample may be carry-over from other donors' samples.

This rearrangement joins TRBV7-2 to TRBJ2-1; 10 nucleotides align to TRBD2. The length of the CDR3 is 14 residues. Germline CDR1 SGHTA, CDR2 FQGNSA. J gave up 9 bases and V 3 bases, and 5 bases lay outside the gene matches. CDR3 coding DNA: TGTGCCAGCAGCTTTGGGACTAGCGAGACTGAGCAGTTCTTC. Protein product: CASSFGTSETEQFF.

This sequence joins TRBV4-2 and TRBJ2-7; TRBD2 aligns across 8 bases. From germline, CDR1 is LGHNA and CDR2 YNFKEQ. With 1 base clipped from V and 2 bases from J, the junction kept 7 bases outside the gene matches. There are 16 residues in the CDR3. CDR3 bases: TGTGCCAGCAGCCAAGCCGAGAGCGGGAGTCCCTACGAGCAGTACTTC. Protein: CASSQAESGSPYEQYF.

This clone appeared a single time. The rearrangement joins TRBV10-3 to TRBJ2-2, with D perhaps matching TRBD1 (5 bases). With 3 bases removed from V and 5 bases from J, the gap between germline ends came to 16 bases. Germline V lookup: CDR1 ENHRY, CDR2 SYGVKD. CDR3 length equals 16 residues. This chain's CDR3 is CAISDPAGSKTGELFF. The DNA for the CDR3 is TGTGCCATCAGTGATCCCGCAGGGTCAAAGACCGGGGAGCTGTTTTTT.

The chain uses TRBV7-2 and TRBJ1-2, with TRBD1 as a possible D gene (5 bases). The germline V and J ends were trimmed by 10 bases and 2 bases, with 11 bases remaining between them. The CDR3 covers 12 residues. Germline V gene lookup returns CDR1 SGHTA and CDR2 FQGNSA. CDR3 protein: CATLDSNYGYTF. The CDR3 nucleotides are TGTGCCACCCTAGACAGCAACTATGGCTACACCTTC. The whole variable domain, filled in from reference TRBV7-2 and TRBJ1-2, reads GAGVSQSPSNKVTEKGKDVELRCDPISGHTALYWYRQSLGQGLEFLIYFQGNSAPDKSGLPSDRFSAERTGGSVSTLTIQRTQQEDSAVYLCATLDSNYGYTFGSGTRLTVV.